This TCR beta chain was recovered during a study of T-cell memory formation after mild COVID-19. Germline V gene data show CDR1 as SGHTA and CDR2 as FQGNSA. The CDR3 is made up of 16 amino acids. The V segment lost 2 bases and the J segment 8 bases; nucleotides outside the gene matches: 10. Each CDR3 protein gets one entry after TCRdb re-called the 5' RACE reads with MiXCR. The sample lists around 130,000 distinct CDR3 sequences; about 6% were seen once. The chain couples TRBV7-2 to TRBJ2-1, with 9 bases that match TRBD2. Source material: PBMCs or a T cell subset sorted from them (not recorded which). This clonotype originated in an adult woman who had mild COVID-19 (a few samples of this study predate the infection). Cell type and time point are not known. CDR3 DNA: TGTGCCAGCAGCTTATATGGGACTAGCATCGATGATGAGCAGTTCTTC. It translates to CASSLYGTSIDDEQFF.